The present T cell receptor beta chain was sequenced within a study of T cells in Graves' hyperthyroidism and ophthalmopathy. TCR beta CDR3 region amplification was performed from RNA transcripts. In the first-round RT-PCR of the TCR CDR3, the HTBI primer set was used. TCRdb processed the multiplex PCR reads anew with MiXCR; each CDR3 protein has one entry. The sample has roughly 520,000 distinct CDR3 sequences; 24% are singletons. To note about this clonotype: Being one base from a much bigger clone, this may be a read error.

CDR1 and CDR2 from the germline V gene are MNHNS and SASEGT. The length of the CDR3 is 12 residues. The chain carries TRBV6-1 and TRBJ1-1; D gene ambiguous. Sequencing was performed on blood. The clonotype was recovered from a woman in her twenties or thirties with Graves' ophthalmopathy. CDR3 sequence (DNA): TGTGCCAGCATAACCATGAACACTGAAGCTCTCTTT. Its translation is CASITMNTEALF.